One sample yielded the 13 T cell receptor beta chains listed below, sequenced in a study of CD8 T cells in Susac syndrome. With random hexamers, reverse transcription was performed on about 0.5 to 1 ug of RNA. TCRdb reprocessed the immunoSEQ multiplex PCR reads via MiXCR and lists one record per CDR3 protein. Counted here are some 300,000 distinct CDR3 sequences, 75% to 90% occurring once; the ten biggest clones make up 0.18%. The sample was CD8+ T cells from PBMCs. The receptor set was obtained from a human donor with multiple sclerosis.

This chain joins TRBV4-2 and TRBJ1-1; 8 nucleotides match TRBD1. CDR3 length: 16 residues. Losses at the gene ends were 4 bases for V and 0 bases for J; bases not matched to a gene: 7. Germline loops: CDR1 LGHNA, CDR2 YNFKEQ. The DNA of the CDR3 is TGTGCCAGCAGCCGACTACAGGGGGGGGTGAACACTGAAGCTTTCTTT. Translating it yields CASSRLQGGVNTEAFF.

The chain combines TRBV7-6 with TRBJ1-1, with D possibly being TRBD1 (6 bases). Germline V gene sequence: CDR1 SGHVS, CDR2 FNYEAQ. This CDR3 spans 14 amino acids. Trimming stripped 1 base from V and 3 bases from J, with 9 bases between. The CDR3 sequence: CASSLGEGDTEAFF. For the CDR3, the DNA is TGTGCCAGCAGCTTAGGGGAGGGGGACACTGAAGCTTTCTTT.

The J gene is TRBJ2-2, the V gene TRBV4-3; TRBD2 matches 11 bases. J was trimmed by 3 bases and V by 0 bases; bases with no gene match: 6. The germline gives CDR1 LGHNA, CDR2 YSLEER. The CDR3 consists of 18 residues. DNA for the CDR3: TGCGCCAGCAGCCAAGACCCGATAGCGGGGGGGTACACCGGGGAGCTGTTTTTT. This gives the protein CASSQDPIAGGYTGELFF.

This chain uses TRBV29-1 with TRBJ1-1; TRBD1 is a possible D gene (6 bases). V was pared by 6 bases and J by 11 bases, with 16 bases between. The CDR3 is made up of 11 amino acids. Germline CDR1 and CDR2: SQVTM and ANQGSEA. The CDR3 region is CSVERGGMAFF. The CDR3 nucleotides are TGCAGCGTCGAAAGGGGGGGAATGGCTTTCTTT.

The V call is TRBV10-3, the J call TRBJ1-2; D remains unclear. Germline values: CDR1 ENHRY, CDR2 SYGVKD. The CDR3 is 13 amino acids. V lost 11 bases and J 4 bases, leaving 17 bases between the germline ends. CDR3 in amino acids: CAAVSQFVYGYTF. The DNA for the CDR3 is TGTGCCGCTGTCTCCCAGTTCGTCTATGGCTACACCTTC.

The rearrangement uses TRBV4-3 and TRBJ1-2; D unclear. Per germline, CDR1 LGHNA and CDR2 YSLEER. The germline V and J ends were trimmed by 1 base and 6 bases, with 18 bases remaining between them. The CDR3 runs to 16 residues. The CDR3: CASSQVGQTTIHGYTF. The CDR3 DNA follows: TGCGCCAGCAGCCAAGTAGGTCAGACCACTATTCATGGCTACACCTTC.

A single count supports this clonotype. The V gene is TRBV9, the J gene TRBJ2-7, with a possible D match to TRBD2 (6 bases). Germline V gene lookup returns CDR1 SGDLS and CDR2 YYNGEE. V shed 0 bases and J shed 7 bases, with 17 bases lying between them. This CDR3 has 15 amino acids. For the CDR3, the DNA is TGTGCCAGCAGCGTAGTCACCGCGGGGCTAGGGGAGCAGTACTTC. Its protein product is CASSVVTAGLGEQYF.

The rearrangement joins TRBV6-5 to TRBJ2-7; perhaps TRBD1 as D (6 bases). V lost 6 bases and J 2 bases, leaving 17 bases between the germline ends. This CDR3 is 15 amino acids long. CDR1 and CDR2 (germline): MNHEY, SVGAGI. Here the CDR3 reads CASRAYRELAYEQYF. CDR3 bases: TGTGCCAGCAGAGCGTACAGGGAGCTCGCCTACGAGCAGTACTTC.

This clonotype was seen just once. V is TRBV20-1 and J is TRBJ2-1, with 10 bases matching TRBD2. The CDR3 length is 13 residues. The junction had 4 bases not matched to a gene; V was cut back by 3 bases and J by 8 bases. The germline V gene encodes CDR1 DFQATT and CDR2 SNEGSKA (reference sequence). The CDR3 loop is CSASLAGVDEQFF. The CDR3 DNA sequence: TGCAGTGCTAGTCTAGCGGGAGTCGATGAGCAGTTCTTC.

The chain joins TRBV9 to TRBJ2-1, with D perhaps matching TRBD2 (6 bases). This CDR3 has 15 amino acids. The germline V and J ends were trimmed by 0 bases and 8 bases, with 15 bases remaining between them. Germline V CDR1 and CDR2: SGDLS, YYNGEE. CDR3 nucleotides: TGTGCCAGCAGCGTAGGGAGGGGTGAGGTCGATGAGCAGTTCTTC. The encoded protein is CASSVGRGEVDEQFF.

This chain connects TRBV6-6 to TRBJ1-1; tentatively, D is TRBD1 (5 bases). This CDR3 spans 13 amino acids. Germline assignment: CDR1 MNHNY and CDR2 SVGAGI (reference sequence). Trimming took off 0 bases at V and 5 bases at J, with 7 bases between the two ends. DNA for the CDR3: TGTGCCAGCAGTTACTCAACAGGTACTGAAGCTTTCTTT. Its translation is CASSYSTGTEAFF.

The chain couples TRBV24-1 to TRBJ1-2, with D possibly TRBD1 on 6 matching bases. There are 16 residues in the CDR3. Germline V gives CDR1 KGHDR, CDR2 SFDVKD. Trimming cost V 2 bases and J 10 bases, with 22 bases left between them. This CDR3 reads CATSDSFRRGQEDYTF. In DNA, the CDR3 is TGTGCCACCAGTGATTCCTTCCGACGGGGGCAGGAGGACTACACCTTC.

The table lists this clonotype with a count of one. The chain links TRBV6-2 or TRBV6-3 to TRBJ2-1; D perhaps matches TRBD2 (7 bases). From germline, CDR1 is MNHEY and CDR2 SVGEGT. The CDR3 is 15 amino acids. Trimming cost V 5 bases and J 2 bases, with 13 bases left between them. The CDR3 sequence: CASSPLGGAYNEQFF. DNA for the CDR3: TGTGCCAGCAGTCCACTAGGGGGGGCCTACAATGAGCAGTTCTTC.